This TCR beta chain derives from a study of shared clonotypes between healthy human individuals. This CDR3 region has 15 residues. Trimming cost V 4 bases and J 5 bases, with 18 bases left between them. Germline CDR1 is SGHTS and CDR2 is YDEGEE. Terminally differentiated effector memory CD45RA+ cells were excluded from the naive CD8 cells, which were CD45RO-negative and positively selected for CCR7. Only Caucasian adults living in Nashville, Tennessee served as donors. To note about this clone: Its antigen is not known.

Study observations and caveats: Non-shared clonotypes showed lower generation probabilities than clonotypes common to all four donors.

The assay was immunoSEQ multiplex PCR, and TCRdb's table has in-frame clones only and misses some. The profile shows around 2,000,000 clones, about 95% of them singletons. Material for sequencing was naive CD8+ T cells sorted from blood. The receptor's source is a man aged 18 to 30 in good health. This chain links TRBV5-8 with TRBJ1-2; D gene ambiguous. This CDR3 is CASSPEGGRGYGYTF. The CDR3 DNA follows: TGTGCCAGCAGCCCGGAGGGAGGGCGAGGGTATGGCTACACCTTC.